This T cell receptor beta chain came from a study of OX40 agonist ivuxolimab in advanced cancers. Assay: immunoSEQ multiplex PCR; the TCRdb copy retains only in-frame clones and omits some. The profile shows more than 95,000 clones, under 95% of them singletons. V was clipped by 5 bases and J by 0 bases; unmatched bases: 9. CDR3 length equals 18 residues. The germline V gene has CDR1 SGHNT and CDR2 YENEEA. The receptor comes from an adult with an advanced solid tumor such as melanoma, head and neck, liver or kidney cancer. The sequenced sample was CD4+ or CD8+ T cells sorted from blood, obtained in a trial of the OX40 agonist ivuxolimab. The rearrangement uses TRBV11-3 and TRBJ2-5; 13 bases fit TRBD2. The CDR3 coding sequence is TGTGCCAGCAGCCCCGGACTAGCGGGAGACGCGTACCAAGAGACCCAGTACTTC. This codes for CASSPGLAGDAYQETQYF.